This TCR beta chain was sequenced in a study of blood T cell repertoires in COVID-19. In the study overall: COVID-19 samples from acute and convalescent phases originated in the United States, Italy and Spain. PBMCs, B-cell-depleted T cells, or T cells provided the cDNA or gDNA that made up the material.

Per the original methods: Estimation of nucleated cell counts was performed using reference gene primer amplification. Only in-frame clones appear in the TCRdb table, and some are missing; sequencing was by immunoSEQ multiplex PCR. From that table come the V and J calls and clone size; the DNA was used to work out D and trimming. The table records about 24,000 clones, around nine tenths of them present only once. V shed 3 bases and J shed 4 bases, with 7 bases lying between them. This CDR3 is built from 13 residues. From germline, CDR1 is ENHRY and CDR2 SYGVKD. The sequence derives from a man aged 50 or older with active COVID-19. The chain uses TRBV10-3 and TRBJ2-1; perhaps TRBD1 as D (5 bases). The specimen was peripheral blood. CDR3 sequence: CAISDRQYNEQFF. The CDR3 coding sequence is TGTGCCATCAGTGATAGACAGTACAATGAGCAGTTCTTC.